The 8 T cell receptor beta chains presented below share a single source sample, sequenced in a study of blood T cell repertoires in COVID-19. Produced via immunoSEQ multiplex PCR; TCRdb's table is partial and in-frame only. Of about 240,000 clones listed, less than 90% were seen once; the top ten hold under 6.5%. The sample consisted of peripheral blood. These receptors all come from a man aged 55 to 69 with acute or convalescent COVID-19.

This chain joins TRBV19 and TRBJ2-4; 12 bases line up with TRBD2. CDR3 size: 21 residues. CDR1 is LNHDA and CDR2 is SQIVND in the germline V gene (reference sequence). Germline trimming cut 5 bases from V and 0 bases from J; bases unmatched to any gene: 17. CDR3 loop: CASSAHLSSGRASTAKNIQYF. DNA of the CDR3: TGTGCCAGTAGTGCCCATCTTTCTAGCGGGAGGGCCTCTACAGCCAAAAACATTCAGTACTTC.

This chain links TRBV30 with TRBJ2-5; TRBD2 agrees at 11 bases. Germline loops: CDR1 GTSNPN, CDR2 SVGIG (reference sequence). Trimming removed 1 base from V and 5 bases from J; junction bases left unmatched: 9. This CDR3 has 16 amino acids. CDR3 loop: CAWSDIAGGPGETQYF. The CDR3 DNA reads as TGTGCCTGGAGTGATATAGCGGGAGGGCCTGGTGAGACCCAGTACTTC.

The chain uses TRBV28 and TRBJ1-1; D is perhaps TRBD1 (6 bases). The CDR3 has 12 residues. Germline assignment: CDR1 MDHEN and CDR2 SYDVKM. Trimming stripped 7 bases from V and 10 bases from J, with 16 bases between. The CDR3 loop reads CASTDLGQRAFF. The CDR3 region has the DNA TGTGCCAGCACTGACTTAGGACAGCGAGCTTTCTTT.

The V call is TRBV4-2, the J call TRBJ2-3, with 12 positions matching TRBD2. This CDR3 comprises 16 residues. CDR1 is LGHNA, CDR2 YNFKEQ, per germline. Trimming removed 1 base from V and 5 bases from J; junction bases left unmatched: 4. This CDR3 is CASSQARLAGEDTQYF. CDR3 sequence (DNA): TGTGCCAGCAGCCAAGCCCGACTAGCGGGAGAAGATACGCAGTATTTT.

The V call is TRBV6-2 or TRBV6-3, the J call TRBJ2-1; TRBD2 is a possible D gene (6 bases). CDR3 length: 13 amino acids. Germline V lookup: CDR1 MNHEY, CDR2 SVGEGT. Trimming shortened V by 2 bases and J by 7 bases, and 9 bases separated the two germline ends. CDR3 protein: CASSYPGENEQFF. CDR3 bases: TGTGCCAGCAGTTACCCGGGGGAAAATGAGCAGTTCTTC.

This chain links TRBV3-1 (or the pseudogene TRBV3-2) with TRBJ1-4; D not certain. Trimming removed 0 bases from V and 7 bases from J, with 15 bases in between. This CDR3 is built from 16 residues. Germline CDR1 LGHDT, CDR2 YNNKEL (reference sequence). The chain's CDR3 is CASSQDIRPTGEKLFF. CDR3 DNA: TGTGCCAGCAGCCAAGATATTCGACCGACGGGTGAAAAACTGTTTTTT.

In this sample, this clone turned up once. The CDR3 is CASSTDRGSNQPQHF. The CDR3 DNA is TGTGCCAGCAGCACTGACAGGGGAAGCAATCAGCCCCAGCATTTT. The chain uses TRBV6-5 and TRBJ1-5; 8 bases align to TRBD1. V lost 6 bases to trimming and J lost 1 base; unmatched junction nucleotides: 5. The CDR3 loop spans 15 amino acids. The germline gives CDR1 MNHEY, CDR2 SVGAGI.

The table lists this clone with a count of one. The chain links TRBV12-5 to TRBJ2-1; 10 nucleotides align to TRBD1. CDR3 length equals 16 residues. The J segment lost 0 bases and the V segment lost 5 bases, leaving 4 bases of the junction unmatched. Germline loops: CDR1 LGHNT, CDR2 FRNRAP. DNA of the CDR3: TGTGCTAGTGGTCCGGGACAGGGGAGCTCCTACAATGAGCAGTTCTTC. Amino acid sequence: CASGPGQGSSYNEQFF.